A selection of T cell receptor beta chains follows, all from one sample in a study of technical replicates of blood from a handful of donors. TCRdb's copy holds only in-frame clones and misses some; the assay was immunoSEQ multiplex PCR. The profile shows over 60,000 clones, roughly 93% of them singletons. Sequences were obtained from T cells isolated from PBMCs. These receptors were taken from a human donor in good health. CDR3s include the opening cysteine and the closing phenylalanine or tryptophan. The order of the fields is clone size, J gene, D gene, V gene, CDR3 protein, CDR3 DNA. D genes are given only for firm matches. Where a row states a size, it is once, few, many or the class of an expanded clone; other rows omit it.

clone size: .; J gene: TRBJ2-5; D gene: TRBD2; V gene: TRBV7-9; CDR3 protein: CASSLERGRYPETQYF; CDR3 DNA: TGTGCCAGCAGCTTAGAGCGGGGCAGGTACCCGGAGACCCAGTACTTC
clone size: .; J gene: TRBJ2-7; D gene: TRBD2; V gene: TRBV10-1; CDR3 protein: CASSEELAGVPQNEQYF; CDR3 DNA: TGCGCCAGCAGTGAGGAACTAGCGGGAGTACCCCAAAACGAGCAGTACTTC
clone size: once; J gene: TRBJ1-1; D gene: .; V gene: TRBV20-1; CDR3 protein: CSATRDPEAFF; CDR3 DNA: TGCAGTGCTACGCGGGACCCTGAAGCTTTCTTT
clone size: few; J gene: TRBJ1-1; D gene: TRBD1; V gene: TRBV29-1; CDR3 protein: CSERAGGWDTEAFF; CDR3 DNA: TGCAGCGAGAGGGCAGGGGGTTGGGACACTGAAGCTTTCTTT
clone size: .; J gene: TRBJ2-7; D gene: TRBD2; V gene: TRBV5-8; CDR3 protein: CASSPRGGPGEQYF; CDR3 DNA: TGTGCCAGCAGCCCGCGGGGGGGCCCAGGCGAGCAGTACTTC
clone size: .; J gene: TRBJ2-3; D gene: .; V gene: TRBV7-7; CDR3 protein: CASSPQTGLADTQYF; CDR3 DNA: TGTGCTAGCAGCCCCCAAACGGGACTCGCAGATACGCAGTATTTT
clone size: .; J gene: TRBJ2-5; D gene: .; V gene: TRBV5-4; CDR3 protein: CAYGGSLETQYF; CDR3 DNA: TGTGCCTACGGAGGATCGTTGGAGACCCAGTACTTC
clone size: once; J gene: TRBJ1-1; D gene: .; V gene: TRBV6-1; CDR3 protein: CASSDTISGAEAFF; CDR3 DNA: TGTGCCAGCAGTGATACGATTTCAGGGGCTGAAGCTTTCTTT
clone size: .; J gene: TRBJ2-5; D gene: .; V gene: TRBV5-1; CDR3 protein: CASSPRHSLSEETQYF; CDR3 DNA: TGCGCCAGCAGCCCCCGACACTCTTTGTCCGAAGAGACCCAGTACTTC
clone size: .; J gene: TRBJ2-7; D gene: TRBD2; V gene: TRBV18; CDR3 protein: CASSPPSGASYEQYF; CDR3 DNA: TGTGCCAGCTCACCACCCAGCGGGGCCTCCTACGAGCAGTACTTC
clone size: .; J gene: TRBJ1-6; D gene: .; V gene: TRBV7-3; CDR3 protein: CASSLNYYNSPLHF; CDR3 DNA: TGTGCCAGCAGCTTAAATTACTATAATTCACCCCTCCACTTT
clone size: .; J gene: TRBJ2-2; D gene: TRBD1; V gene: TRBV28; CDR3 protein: CASNTGTALAGELFF; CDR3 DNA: TGTGCCAGCAATACCGGGACAGCCCTCGCAGGGGAGCTGTTTTTT
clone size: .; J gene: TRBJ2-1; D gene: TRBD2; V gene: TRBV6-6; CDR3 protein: CASSTLAGRAGNEQFF; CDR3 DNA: TGTGCCAGCAGCACTTTGGCGGGGAGGGCGGGGAATGAGCAGTTCTTC
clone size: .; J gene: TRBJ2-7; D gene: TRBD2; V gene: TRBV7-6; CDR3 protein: CASSSLPWGLAGGLLEQYF; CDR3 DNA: TGTGCCAGCAGCTCCTTGCCTTGGGGACTAGCGGGAGGGCTTCTAGAGCAGTACTTC
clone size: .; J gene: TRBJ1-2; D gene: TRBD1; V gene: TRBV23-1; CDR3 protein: CASSQPTDRGRRNGYTF; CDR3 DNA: TGCGCCAGCAGTCAACCGACCGACAGGGGGCGTCGGAATGGCTACACCTTC